One sample yielded the 30 T cell receptor beta chains listed below, sequenced in a study of OX40 agonist ivuxolimab in advanced cancers. The data were produced by immunoSEQ multiplex PCR, yet TCRdb's version contains in-frame clones alone and is incomplete. The sample carries over 45,000 clones, roughly 84% recorded once. The sample in question was CD4+ or CD8+ T cells sorted from blood, obtained in a trial of the OX40 agonist ivuxolimab. Every receptor here comes from an adult with an advanced solid tumor such as melanoma, head and neck, liver or kidney cancer.

This clone appeared a single time. The chain recombines TRBV21-1 with TRBJ1-2. TRBV21-1 is designated a pseudogene. The CDR3 totals 13 residues. This CDR3 is CASGCDGNYGYTF. The CDR3 DNA sequence: TGTGCCAGCGGATGCGACGGGAACTATGGCTACACCTTC.

The chain employs TRBV29-1 and TRBJ1-2; tentatively, D is TRBD1 (6 bases). The V end lost 2 bases, the J end lost 7 bases, and 23 bases lay between the germline ends. CDR1 is SQVTM, CDR2 ANQGSEA, per germline. This CDR3 contains 16 residues. The CDR3 region has the DNA TGCAGCGTTGAAAAGAGAGCCGGGACAATGGGGAGTGGCTACACCTTC. Protein product: CSVEKRAGTMGSGYTF.

This chain links TRBV7-2 with TRBJ1-5; no reliable D call. The V gene lost 0 bases and the J gene lost 6 bases, with 6 bases spanning the gap. CDR1 is SGHTA and CDR2 is FQGNSA in the germline V gene. CDR3 length: 13 residues. The CDR3 here is CASSLARGQPQHF. The DNA of the CDR3 is TGTGCCAGCAGCTTAGCGCGGGGTCAGCCCCAGCATTTT.

V is TRBV6-5 and J is TRBJ1-5; unclear D gene. The CDR3 is 13 amino acids. Trimming removed 5 bases at V and 7 bases at J, with 12 bases between. Germline CDR1 reads MNHEY; CDR2 reads SVGAGI. The CDR3 protein is CASSEPGRQPQHF. The CDR3 DNA is TGTGCCAGCAGTGAACCCGGGCGGCAGCCCCAGCATTTT.

V gene TRBV4-2 combines with J gene TRBJ1-5; perhaps TRBD1 as D (6 bases). The germline V gene encodes CDR1 LGHNA and CDR2 YNFKEQ. The CDR3 consists of 15 residues. V lost 1 base and J lost 4, with 11 bases in between. CDR3 loop: CASSQVGGLNQPQHF. For the CDR3, the DNA is TGTGCCAGCAGCCAAGTTGGGGGCCTTAATCAGCCCCAGCATTTT.

The CDR3 nucleotides are TGCGGCGGCGGAGGAGTGATGGGTGGCTACACCTTC. This translates into CGGGGVMGGYTF. The chain carries TRBV29-1 and TRBJ1-2; D not certain. CDR3 length: 12 amino acids. Germline CDR1 is SQVTM and CDR2 is ANQGSEA.

The V and J genes are TRBV5-1 and TRBJ2-7; TRBD1 aligns across 7 bases. Trimming at V came to 4 bases and at J to 2 bases, leaving 6 bases not matched to a gene. The CDR3 runs 14 residues. CDR1 SGHRS and CDR2 YFSETQ come from the germline V gene. CDR3 amino acids: CASSKDRATYEQYF. Here the CDR3 DNA reads TGCGCCAGCAGCAAAGACAGGGCTACCTACGAGCAGTACTTC.

This chain uses TRBV6-5 with TRBJ1-4; no clear D gene. Germline CDR1 MNHEY, CDR2 SVGAGI. V dropped 2 bases and J dropped 5 bases, with 9 bases sitting between them. This CDR3 region has 14 residues. DNA of the CDR3: TGTGCCAGCAGTTACGGTGCAAGAAATGAAAAACTGTTTTTT. The encoded protein is CASSYGARNEKLFF.

The chain is built from TRBV19 and TRBJ2-7; the D gene is possibly TRBD2 (5 bases). The CDR3 spans 13 residues. V was cut by 4 bases and J by 4 bases, with 11 bases left in between. Germline CDR1 is LNHDA and CDR2 is SQIVND (reference sequence). CDR3 sequence (DNA): TGTGCCAGTAGTACTCACGGAGGTTACGAGCAGTACTTC. Its translation: CASSTHGGYEQYF.

This clone was counted a few times. The chain has TRBV18 and TRBJ2-7; 12 bases line up with TRBD2. Trimming cost V 3 bases and J 4 bases; bases outside gene matches: 4. CDR3 size: 15 residues. Germline CDR1 reads KGHSH; CDR2 reads LQKENI. The CDR3 is CASSPTSGGVYEQYF. The CDR3 coding sequence is TGTGCCAGCTCACCGACTAGCGGGGGTGTATACGAGCAGTACTTC.

The gene calls are TRBV18 and TRBJ2-6; D not resolved. V was pared by 3 bases and J by 0 bases, with 12 bases between. From germline, CDR1 is KGHSH and CDR2 LQKENI. The CDR3 is made up of 17 amino acids. CDR3 nucleotide sequence: TGTGCCAGCTCACCGTGGTCGAAGGGCTCTGGGGCCAACGTCCTGACTTTC. It yields the protein CASSPWSKGSGANVLTF.

V and J are TRBV18 and TRBJ2-5; 12 positions match TRBD1. This CDR3 comprises 16 residues. Germline V gene data show CDR1 as KGHSH and CDR2 as LQKENI. Trimming cost V 3 bases and J 4 bases; bases outside gene matches: 6. The CDR3 DNA reads TGTGCCAGCTCACCCGGGACAGGGGGCGGACCAGAGACCCAGTACTTC. Amino acids: CASSPGTGGGPETQYF.

The genes are TRBV29-1 and TRBJ2-5; D could derive from TRBD1 or TRBD2 (5 bases each). The V gene lost 4 bases and the J gene lost 2 bases, with 8 bases spanning the gap. CDR1 SQVTM and CDR2 ANQGSEA come from the germline V gene. The CDR3 covers 12 residues. The CDR3 here is CSVAGPQETQYF. The CDR3 DNA sequence: TGCAGCGTTGCGGGGCCTCAAGAGACCCAGTACTTC.

The chain uses TRBV9 and TRBJ1-4, with TRBD1 matching over 7 bases. This CDR3 has 15 residues. The germline gives CDR1 SGDLS, CDR2 YYNGEE. The J segment lost 5 bases and the V segment lost 3 bases, leaving 7 bases of the junction unmatched. The CDR3 is CASSAYRGPNEKLFF. CDR3 coding DNA: TGTGCCAGCAGCGCCTACAGGGGACCGAATGAAAAACTGTTTTTT.

The gene calls are TRBV5-4 and TRBJ1-1; D gene ambiguous. Trimming pared 4 bases from V and 5 bases from J, leaving 12 bases between. The CDR3 extends over 13 amino acids. CDR1 is SGHNT and CDR2 is YYREEE in the germline V gene (reference sequence). CDR3 sequence (DNA): TGTGCCAGCAGCCTCCCCCCCGGGACTGAAGCTTTCTTT. It specifies CASSLPPGTEAFF.

This clone was counted a single time. V gene TRBV15 combines with J gene TRBJ2-6; TRBD1 agrees at 10 bases. Trimming cost V 2 bases and J 1 base; bases outside gene matches: 2. The V gene's germline CDR1 is LNHNV and CDR2 YYDKDF (reference sequence). The CDR3 consists of 17 residues. The CDR3 loop is CATSRWGQGSGANVLTF. CDR3 in DNA: TGTGCCACCAGCAGATGGGGACAGGGGTCTGGGGCCAACGTCCTGACTTTC.

This clone was observed a single time. The chain joins TRBV10-2 to TRBJ2-5, with D possibly matching TRBD1 (6 bases). CDR3 length: 14 residues. The V and J ends lost 4 bases and 1 base respectively, with 10 bases between them. Germline assignment: CDR1 WSHSY and CDR2 SAAADI. The CDR3 DNA follows: TGCGCCAGCAGTGTTGGGGGCGGCCAAGAGACCCAGTACTTC. Protein sequence: CASSVGGGQETQYF.

The chain is built from TRBV7-2 and TRBJ1-2; TRBD1 agrees at 8 bases. The V gene end was trimmed by 5 bases and the J gene end by 4 bases; junction bases not matched to a gene: 6. Looked up from germline, CDR1 is SGHTA and CDR2 is FQGNSA. This CDR3 is built from 14 residues. CDR3 amino acids: CASSPGQGVYGYTF. CDR3 in DNA: TGTGCCAGCAGCCCCGGACAGGGCGTCTATGGCTACACCTTC.

The J gene is TRBJ2-6, the V gene TRBV7-6; 8 bases line up with TRBD1. This CDR3 spans 17 amino acids. Losses at the gene ends were 2 bases for V and 0 bases for J; bases not matched to a gene: 3. Germline loops: CDR1 SGHVS, CDR2 FNYEAQ. CDR3 bases: TGTGCCAGCAGCTTAACAGGGGGAATCTCTGGGGCCAACGTCCTGACTTTC. It specifies CASSLTGGISGANVLTF.

The count of this clone is one. The chain has TRBV11-2 and TRBJ2-2; TRBD1 might be the D (5 bases). Trimming left V 5 bases short and J 4 bases short, with 14 bases between. CDR1 and CDR2 (germline): SGHAT, FQNNGV. The CDR3 covers 15 residues. As DNA, the CDR3 is TGTGCCAGCAGCCCAACAGCCCAGGGCACCGGGGAGCTGTTTTTT. Translating it yields CASSPTAQGTGELFF.

The rearrangement joins TRBV7-9 to TRBJ1-6, with D perhaps matching TRBD1 (6 bases). V lost 1 base, J lost 10 bases, and 14 bases lay in between. CDR3 size: 15 residues. Germline lookup yields CDR1 SEHNR and CDR2 FQNEAQ (reference sequence). The CDR3 nucleotides read TGTGCCAGCAGCTTAGTAGGGGGGTTAAACTCACCCCTCCACTTT. As protein: CASSLVGGLNSPLHF.

The chain uses TRBV9 and TRBJ2-1; either TRBD1 or TRBD2 may supply D (6 bases each). V was pared by 4 bases and J by 0 bases, with 23 bases between. The CDR3 runs to 19 residues. Germline CDR1 reads SGDLS; CDR2 reads YYNGEE. The CDR3 DNA reads as TGTGCCAGCAGCCCCAGGGGCCGACTAGTCCTGGGCTCCTACAATGAGCAGTTCTTC. Residues: CASSPRGRLVLGSYNEQFF.

The chain uses TRBV6-5 and TRBJ1-2; TRBD1 matches 8 bases. V was pared by 5 bases and J by 7 bases, with 12 bases of the junction left unmatched. Per the germline V gene, CDR1 is MNHEY and CDR2 is SVGAGI. This CDR3 spans 15 amino acids. The CDR3 DNA reads as TGTGCCAGCAGTAACCTTGACAGGGGAGAGTTTGGCTACACCTTC. This codes for CASSNLDRGEFGYTF.

The genes are TRBV19 and TRBJ1-1; D gene uncertain. Germline values: CDR1 LNHDA, CDR2 SQIVND (reference sequence). Trimming shortened V by 2 bases and J by 11 bases, and 9 bases separated the two germline ends. The CDR3 covers 11 residues. In nucleotides, the CDR3 is TGTGCCAGTAGTATAAAAAGCGCGGCTTTCTTT. Its protein product is CASSIKSAAFF.

The chain uses TRBV12-5 and TRBJ2-1, with D hard to call. The CDR3 length is 15 residues. Trimming pared 0 bases from V and 8 bases from J, leaving 14 bases between. The germline gives CDR1 LGHNT, CDR2 FRNRAP. The CDR3 region has the DNA TGTGCTAGTGGTTTGGTACCCTCAGGAATAGATGAGCAGTTCTTC. Its translation is CASGLVPSGIDEQFF.

For the CDR3, the DNA is TGTGCCAGCAGCTTACAGGGGGCGGGTGGAAACACCATATATTTT. Translation gives CASSLQGAGGNTIYF. The gene calls are TRBV5-4 and TRBJ1-3, with TRBD1 matching over 9 bases. Looked up from germline, CDR1 is SGHNT and CDR2 is YYREEE (reference sequence). The J segment lost 3 bases and the V segment lost 2 bases, leaving 3 bases of the junction unmatched. The CDR3 has 15 amino acids.

The chain combines TRBV6-1 with TRBJ1-2; no firm D call. The length of the CDR3 is 15 residues. Germline CDR1 is MNHNS and CDR2 is SASEGT. Trimming stripped 1 base from V and 0 bases from J, with 9 bases between. The CDR3: CASSEVSRSNYGYTF. CDR3 DNA: TGTGCCAGCAGTGAAGTGAGCAGATCTAACTATGGCTACACCTTC.

The chain uses TRBV27 and TRBJ2-6, with D unresolved. The V gene's germline CDR1 is MNHEY and CDR2 SMNVEV (reference sequence). The CDR3 extends over 15 amino acids. V was clipped by 6 bases and J by 2 bases, with 11 bases between them. The CDR3 region has the DNA TGTGCCAGCAGGGGTGGACGGACTGGGGCCAACGTCCTGACTTTC. This codes for CASRGGRTGANVLTF.

The table lists this clone with a few counts. The chain is built from TRBV18 and TRBJ1-6, with 7 bases aligning to TRBD1. The CDR3 totals 15 residues. The V segment lost 3 bases and the J segment 6 bases; nucleotides outside the gene matches: 5. CDR1 KGHSH and CDR2 LQKENI come from the germline V gene. Written as DNA, the CDR3 is TGTGCCAGCTCACCGGGGCAGGGGGTTAATTCACCCCTCCACTTT. Translation gives CASSPGQGVNSPLHF.

This clone was recorded once. V usage is TRBV19 and J usage is TRBJ1-1; D possibly corresponds to TRBD1 (5 bases). There are 14 residues in the CDR3. Per germline, CDR1 LNHDA and CDR2 SQIVND (reference sequence). Trimming took 5 bases from V and 3 from J, leaving 13 bases between them. The CDR3 nucleotides read TGTGCCAGTAGTCCCCGACAGAGTCACACTGAAGCTTTCTTT. Translating it yields CASSPRQSHTEAFF.